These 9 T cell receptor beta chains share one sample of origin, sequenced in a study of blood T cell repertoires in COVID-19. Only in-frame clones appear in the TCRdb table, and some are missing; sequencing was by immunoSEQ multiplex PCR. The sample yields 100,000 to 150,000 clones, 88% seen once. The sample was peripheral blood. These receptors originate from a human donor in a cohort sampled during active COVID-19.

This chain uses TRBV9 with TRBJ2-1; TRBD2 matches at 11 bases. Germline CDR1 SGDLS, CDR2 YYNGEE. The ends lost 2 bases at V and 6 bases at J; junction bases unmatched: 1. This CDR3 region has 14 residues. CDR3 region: CASSVTSGVNEQFF. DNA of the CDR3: TGTGCCAGCAGCGTGACTAGCGGGGTCAATGAGCAGTTCTTC.

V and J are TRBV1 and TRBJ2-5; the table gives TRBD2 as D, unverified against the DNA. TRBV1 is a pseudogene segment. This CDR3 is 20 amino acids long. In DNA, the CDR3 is TGCACCAGCAGCCGCGGCTTGTGGGTTCAGCGGGGGGGCCGAGGAGAGACCCAGTACTTC. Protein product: CTSSRGLWVQRGGRGETQYF.

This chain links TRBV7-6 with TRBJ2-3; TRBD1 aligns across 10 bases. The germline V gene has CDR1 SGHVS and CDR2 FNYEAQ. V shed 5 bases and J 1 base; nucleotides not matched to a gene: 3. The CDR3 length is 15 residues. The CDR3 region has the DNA TGTGCCAGCAGCCCCGGACAGGGGGGCACAGATACGCAGTATTTT. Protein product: CASSPGQGGTDTQYF.

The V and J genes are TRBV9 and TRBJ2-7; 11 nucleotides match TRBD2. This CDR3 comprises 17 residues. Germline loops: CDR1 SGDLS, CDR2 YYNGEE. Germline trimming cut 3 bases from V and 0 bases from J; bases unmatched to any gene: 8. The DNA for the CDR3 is TGTGCCAGCAGCGCGACAGCTAGCGGGAGGACCTCCTACGAGCAGTACTTC. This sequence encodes CASSATASGRTSYEQYF.

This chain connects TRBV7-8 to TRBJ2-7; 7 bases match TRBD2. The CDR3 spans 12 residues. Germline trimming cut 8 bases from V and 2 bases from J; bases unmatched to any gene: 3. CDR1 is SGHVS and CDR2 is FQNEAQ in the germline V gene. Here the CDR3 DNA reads TGTGCCAGCGGGGGAGGGCCCTACGAGCAGTACTTC. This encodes CASGGGPYEQYF.

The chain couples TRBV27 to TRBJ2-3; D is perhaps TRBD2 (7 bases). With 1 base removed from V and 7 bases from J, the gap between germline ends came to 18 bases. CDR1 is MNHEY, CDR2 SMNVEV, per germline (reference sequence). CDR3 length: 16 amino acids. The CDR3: CASSLLGGGAGNTQYF. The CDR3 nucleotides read TGTGCCAGCAGTTTATTGGGCGGGGGCGCGGGAAATACGCAGTATTTT.

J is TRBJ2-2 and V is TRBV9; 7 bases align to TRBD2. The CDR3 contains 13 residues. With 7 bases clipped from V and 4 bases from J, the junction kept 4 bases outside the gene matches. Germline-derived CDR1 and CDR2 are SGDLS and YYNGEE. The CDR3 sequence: CASGREATGELFF. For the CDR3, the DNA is TGTGCCAGCGGGAGGGAGGCCACCGGGGAGCTGTTTTTT.

The CDR3 DNA is TGTGCCACGTTAAGGCAGGGAGGGTGGAGCACCGGGGAGCTGTTTTTT. Protein: CATLRQGGWSTGELFF. J is TRBJ2-2 and V is TRBV27; TRBD2 matches at 7 bases. The trim removed 10 bases at V and 4 bases at J, leaving 15 bases unmatched. The CDR3 length is 16 residues. Germline V gene sequence: CDR1 MNHEY, CDR2 SMNVEV (reference sequence).

CDR3 sequence: CASSIGGGYQETQYF. The DNA for the CDR3 is TGTGCCAGTAGTATAGGCGGAGGATATCAAGAGACCCAGTACTTC. The chain employs TRBV19 and TRBJ2-5; the D gene is possibly TRBD2 (5 bases). Germline-derived CDR1 and CDR2 are LNHDA and SQIVND (reference sequence). The germline V and J ends were trimmed by 1 base and 2 bases, with 11 bases remaining between them. The CDR3 sequence is 15 residues long.